The sequence of this T cell receptor (beta chain) was determined in a study of technical replicates of blood from a handful of donors. Here immunoSEQ multiplex PCR was the method, and the copy in TCRdb shows in-frame clones only, minus some. The top ten clones hold roughly 0.33% of a sample with approximately 73,000 clones, roughly 96% of them seen once. Trimming cost V 8 bases and J 0 bases; bases outside gene matches: 7. This CDR3 spans 15 amino acids. Germline CDR1 and CDR2: LNHNV and YYDKDF (reference sequence). This chain connects TRBV15 to TRBJ2-1; TRBD2 matches at 7 bases. The sequence was collected from a human donor in good health. The sequenced sample was T cells isolated from PBMCs. The CDR3 here is CATARGGSSYNEQFF. In DNA, the CDR3 is TGTGCCACCGCCAGAGGCGGGAGCTCCTACAATGAGCAGTTCTTC. The entire variable domain, with the rest obtained from reference TRBV15 and TRBJ2-1, is as follows: DAMVIQNPRYQVTQFGKPVTLSCSQTLNHNVMYWYQQKSSQAPKLLFHYYDKDFNNEADTPDNFQSRRPNTSFCFLDIRSPGLGDTAMYLCATARGGSSYNEQFFGPGTRLTVL.